Following are 9 T cell receptor beta chains from one sample sequenced in a study of T cell repertoires in cytomegalovirus infection. For these TCRs, the target antigens are not known. TCRdb reanalysed the reads using MiXCR and keeps one entry per CDR3 protein. The table has about 130,000 distinct CDR3 sequences, 32% seen once. This specimen consisted of CD8+ T cells from cultured PBMCs, obtained from culture after CMV antigen stimulation. The origin of the receptors is a human donor in good health (CMV status not recorded). Some clones in this sample may be carry-over from other donors' samples.

This clonotype was seen more than once but under ten times. The chain uses TRBV7-9 and TRBJ2-6, with a possible D match to TRBD1 (6 bases). There are 15 residues in the CDR3. Trimming pared 5 bases from V and 1 base from J, leaving 9 bases between. CDR1 is SEHNR, CDR2 FQNEAQ, per germline (reference sequence). The CDR3 coding sequence is TGTGCCAGCAGCACTACAGGGTCTGGGGCCAACGTCCTGACTTTC. This encodes CASSTTGSGANVLTF.

A few counts support this clonotype. The rearrangement joins TRBV11-2 to TRBJ1-2; the D is unclear. Trimming took off 1 base at V and 5 bases at J, with 8 bases between the two ends. CDR1 and CDR2 (germline): SGHAT, FQNNGV. CDR3 length: 13 amino acids. The DNA of the CDR3 is TGTGCCAGCAGCTTAGGGCCAGCTTATGGCTACACCTTC. Translated: CASSLGPAYGYTF.

The rearrangement uses TRBV19 and TRBJ2-2, with TRBD2 matching 7 bases. Germline V gene data show CDR1 as LNHDA and CDR2 as SQIVND (reference sequence). There are 15 residues in the CDR3. Trimming took 4 bases from V and 7 from J; bases not matched to a gene: 9. CDR3 nucleotide sequence: TGTGCCAGTAGTACTTGGGGCGGGGGTGACGGGGAGCTGTTTTTT. Amino acid sequence: CASSTWGGGDGELFF.

V and J are TRBV12-3 or TRBV12-4 and TRBJ1-2, with D unresolved. This CDR3 has 12 residues. Trimming shortened V by 8 bases and J by 7 bases, and 14 bases separated the two germline ends. In DNA form, the CDR3 reads TGTGCCAGCGGTGCGTCGTCTGGTGGCTACACCTTC. Amino acid sequence: CASGASSGGYTF.

The chain joins TRBV20-1 to TRBJ2-2; 13 bases align to TRBD2. J was trimmed by 0 bases and V by 5 bases; bases with no gene match: 9. The CDR3 consists of 18 residues. Germline values: CDR1 DFQATT, CDR2 SNEGSKA (reference sequence). As DNA, the CDR3 is TGCAGTGCTCGTTCGGGACTAGCGGGGCGCACGAACACCGGGGAGCTGTTTTTT. This codes for CSARSGLAGRTNTGELFF.

The chain couples TRBV28 to TRBJ1-5; D unclear. Between the trimmed V and J ends, which lost 6 bases and 6 bases, there was a span of 6 bases. CDR3 length: 11 residues. The germline gives CDR1 MDHEN, CDR2 SYDVKM. CDR3 in DNA: TGTGCCAGCAGGGGGAGTCAGCCCCAGCATTTT. Translating it yields CASRGSQPQHF. The full variable domain, in which reference TRBV28 and TRBJ1-5 provide the parts outside the CDR3, is DVKVTQSSRYLVKRTGEKVFLECVQDMDHENMFWYRQDPGLGLRLIYFSYDVKMKEKGDIPEGYSVSREKKERFSLILESASTNQTSMYLCASRGSQPQHFGDGTRLSIL.

The chain carries TRBV7-9 and TRBJ2-1; possibly TRBD2 for D (6 bases). Germline-derived CDR1 and CDR2 are SEHNR and FQNEAQ (reference sequence). V was cut by 6 bases and J by 7 bases, with 22 bases left in between. The CDR3 runs to 16 residues. The CDR3 loop reads CASRPGPGTPLNEQFF. CDR3 nucleotide sequence: TGTGCCAGCAGGCCCGGGCCCGGGACTCCTCTTAATGAGCAGTTCTTC.

The sample holds a few counts of this clonotype. CDR3 region: CASSDRGQARRYEQYF. CDR3 coding DNA: TGTGCCAGCAGCGACCGAGGACAGGCTCGCCGATACGAGCAGTACTTC. V usage is TRBV7-1 and J usage is TRBJ2-7; TRBD1 aligns across 7 bases. TRBV7-1 is marked as an open reading frame, function uncertain. J gave up 4 bases and V 5 bases, and 14 bases lay outside the gene matches. This CDR3 region has 16 residues.

The rearrangement links TRBV20-1 to TRBJ2-7, with TRBD1 identical over 10 bases. CDR3 length: 13 amino acids. Trimming at V came to 2 bases and at J to 3 bases, leaving 1 base not matched to a gene. Germline V gene sequence: CDR1 DFQATT, CDR2 SNEGSKA (reference sequence). Here the CDR3 DNA reads TGCAGTGCTAGATGGACAGGGGGCTACGAGCAGTACTTC. It translates to CSARWTGGYEQYF.